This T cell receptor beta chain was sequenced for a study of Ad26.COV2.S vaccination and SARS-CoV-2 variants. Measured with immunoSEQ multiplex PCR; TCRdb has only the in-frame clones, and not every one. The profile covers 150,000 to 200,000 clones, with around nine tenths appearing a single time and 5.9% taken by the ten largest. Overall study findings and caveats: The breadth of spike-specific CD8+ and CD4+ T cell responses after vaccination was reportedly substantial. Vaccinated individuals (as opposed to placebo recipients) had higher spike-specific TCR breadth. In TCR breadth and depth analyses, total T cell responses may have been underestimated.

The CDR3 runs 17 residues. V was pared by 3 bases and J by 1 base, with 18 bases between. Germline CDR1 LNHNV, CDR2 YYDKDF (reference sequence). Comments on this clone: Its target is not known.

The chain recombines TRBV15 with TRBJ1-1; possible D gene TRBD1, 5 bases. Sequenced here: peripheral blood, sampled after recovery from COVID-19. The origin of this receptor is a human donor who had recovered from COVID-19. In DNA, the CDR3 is TGTGCCACCAGCAGGGAGAGACAGACGCGGGGGAACACTGAAGCTTTCTTT. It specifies CATSRERQTRGNTEAFF. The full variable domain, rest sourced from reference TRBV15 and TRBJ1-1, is DAMVIQNPRYQVTQFGKPVTLSCSQTLNHNVMYWYQQKSSQAPKLLFHYYDKDFNNEADTPDNFQSRRPNTSFCFLDIRSPGLGDTAMYLCATSRERQTRGNTEAFFGQGTRLTVV.